These 11 T cell receptor beta chains were sequenced from one sample in a study of patients with pleural tuberculosis. TCRdb itself ran the reads through MiXCR, one entry per CDR3 protein. The sample holds under 65,000 distinct CDR3 sequences, less than 9.5% seen once. The receptors were sampled from a human donor with pleural tuberculosis.

This clonotype was seen many times. The J gene is TRBJ2-3, the V gene TRBV11-1; TRBD1 might be the D (5 bases). The V gene's germline CDR1 is SGHAT and CDR2 FQDESV (reference sequence). Trimming left V 5 bases short and J 2 bases short, with 8 bases between. This CDR3 is built from 13 residues. CDR3 sequence: CASSDSHTDTQYF. The CDR3, as DNA: TGTGCCAGCAGCGACAGCCACACAGATACGCAGTATTTT.

This clonotype was observed a handful of times. The chain recombines TRBV5-1 with TRBJ1-4, with unresolved D. V lost 1 base and J lost 2, with 12 bases in between. The V gene's germline CDR1 is SGHRS and CDR2 YFSETQ. The CDR3 consists of 16 residues. DNA for the CDR3: TGCGCCAGCAGCTTGAGACCGTCCGGGACTAATGAAAAACTGTTTTTT. Its translation: CASSLRPSGTNEKLFF. Supplemented by reference TRBV5-1 and TRBJ1-4, the full variable domain reads KAGVTQTPRYLIKTRGQQVTLSCSPISGHRSVSWYQQTPGQGLQFLFEYFSETQRNKGNFPGRFSGRQFSNSRSEMNVSTLELGDSALYLCASSLRPSGTNEKLFFGSGTQLSVL.

This clonotype was seen ten or more times. V gene TRBV19 combines with J gene TRBJ2-2; D may be TRBD2 (6 bases). Germline-derived CDR1 and CDR2 are LNHDA and SQIVND (reference sequence). The length of the CDR3 is 12 residues. Trimming took off 2 bases at V and 10 bases at J, with 8 bases between the two ends. CDR3 DNA sequence: TGTGCCAGTAGTATACTAGCGAAGGAGCTGTTTTTT. It specifies CASSILAKELFF. Based on the CDR3 plus reference TRBV19 and TRBJ2-2, the full variable domain is DGGITQSPKYLFRKEGQNVTLSCEQNLNHDAMYWYRQDPGQGLRLIYYSQIVNDFQKGDIAEGYSVSREKKESFPLTVTSAQKNPTAFYLCASSILAKELFFGEGSRLTVL.

This clonotype has a count of ten or more. The gene calls are TRBV6-1 and TRBJ2-5; 8 bases are a match to TRBD1. The CDR3 has 14 amino acids. CDR1 is MNHNS, CDR2 SASEGT, per germline. J lost 1 base, V lost 5 bases, and 3 bases had no gene match. In DNA form, the CDR3 reads TGTGCCAGCAGTAAAACAGGGGGCCAAGAGACCCAGTACTTC. Translating it yields CASSKTGGQETQYF.

This clonotype was seen repeatedly, ten times or more. The chain links TRBV27 to TRBJ1-1; D unresolved. CDR3 length: 15 amino acids. Trimming removed 3 bases from V and 0 bases from J, with 11 bases in between. Germline V lookup: CDR1 MNHEY, CDR2 SMNVEV (reference sequence). CDR3 coding DNA: TGTGCCAGCAGTTTGAGGGCCGGGATGAACACTGAAGCTTTCTTT. Its protein product is CASSLRAGMNTEAFF.

This clonotype has ten or more counts. This chain connects TRBV7-8 to TRBJ1-1; 7 bases match TRBD1. The CDR3 runs to 13 residues. After removal of 4 bases from V and 6 bases from J, the junction contained 5 bases not matched to a gene. CDR1 SGHVS and CDR2 FQNEAQ come from the germline V gene. The CDR3 region has the DNA TGTGCCAGCAGCTATGGGACAGAGTCTGAAGCTTTCTTT. Its protein product is CASSYGTESEAFF.

This clonotype was observed at least ten times. This chain joins TRBV15 and TRBJ1-3, with TRBD1 matching over 11 bases. V was clipped by 8 bases and J by 5 bases; unmatched bases: 8. The CDR3 consists of 15 residues. CDR1 LNHNV and CDR2 YYDKDF come from the germline V gene (reference sequence). CDR3 coding DNA: TGTGCCACCGGGTTGGACAGGGGGCTGCGAAACACCATATATTTT. Translating gives CATGLDRGLRNTIYF.

J is TRBJ2-7 and V is TRBV2, with TRBD2 identical over 10 bases. Germline V gives CDR1 SNHLY, CDR2 FYNNEI. The CDR3 extends over 13 amino acids. V lost 4 bases, J lost 7 bases, and 4 bases stayed unmatched. The CDR3 region is CASSASGSGEQYF. The CDR3 region has the DNA TGTGCCAGCAGTGCTAGCGGGAGTGGGGAGCAGTACTTC.

This clonotype was seen ten or more times. The chain uses TRBV7-2 and TRBJ1-2; no firm D call. The germline gives CDR1 SGHTA, CDR2 FQGNSA. V was pared by 0 bases and J by 2 bases, with 7 bases between. There are 14 residues in the CDR3. The CDR3 sequence is CASSLARQNYGYTF. The CDR3 coding sequence is TGTGCCAGCAGCTTAGCCAGGCAGAACTATGGCTACACCTTC.

To note about this clonotype: Without the conserved terminal phenylalanine or tryptophan, this CDR3 likely stems from a read error. The V gene is TRBV19, the J gene TRBJ1-5, with D hard to call. Germline V gene lookup returns CDR1 LNHDA and CDR2 SQIVND (reference sequence). Trimming removed 7 bases at V and 4 bases at J, with 11 bases between. This CDR3 has 13 amino acids. CDR3 in DNA: TGTGCCAGTAATACACAGAAAAATCAGCCCCAGCATCTT. This encodes CASNTQKNQPQHL.

This clonotype was seen many times. The gene calls are TRBV20-1 and TRBJ2-5; TRBD2 matches 8 bases. Trimming took 3 bases from V and 4 from J; bases not matched to a gene: 7. This CDR3 region has 14 residues. Per germline, CDR1 DFQATT and CDR2 SNEGSKA (reference sequence). The CDR3: CSASRAGGGETQYF. CDR3 sequence (DNA): TGCAGTGCTAGCAGGGCGGGAGGCGGAGAGACCCAGTACTTC.